This T cell receptor (beta chain) came from a study of CXCR3-negative and CXCR3-positive naive CD8 T cells. CDR3 size: 12 residues. Germline CDR1 SQVTM, CDR2 ANQGSEA. Study results and caveats: Memory cells differed in TRBV-TRBJ usage, but naive CXCR3-negative and CXCR3-positive cells had similar usage. Memory CD8+ cells showed much lower diversity, while both naive subsets were comparably high.

On this clonotype: Antigen unknown.

Sorts performed in triplicate captured 300,000 or so cells each from every CD8+ T cell subset. The libraries of TRB cDNA were prepared using 5' RACE with UMI labels. TCRdb re-called the 5' RACE reads and gives one entry per CDR3 protein, without DNA. The sample table includes 45,000 to 65,000 distinct CDR3 sequences. Material: memory CD8+ T cells from blood. This chain connects TRBV29-1 to TRBJ1-1; as DNA is missing, the TRBD1 call by TCRdb cannot be tested. This sequence originates from a human donor in good health. Some clones in this sample may be carry-over from other donors' samples. The CDR3 here is CSVGHSNTEAFF.